The entry below gives a single TCR beta chain sequence along with its context. Assay used: immunoSEQ multiplex PCR; TCRdb lists only in-frame clones, some missing. The sample contains around 260,000 clones, more than 85% of which appear only once. The entry originates in a study of blood T cell repertoires in COVID-19. The CDR3 is 14 residues long. The V end lost 3 bases, the J end lost 0 bases, and 11 bases lay between the germline ends. Germline V lookup: CDR1 GTSNPN, CDR2 SVGIG (reference sequence). Sequencing was carried out using peripheral blood. This TCR was recovered from a woman aged 25 to 39 with COVID-19, enrolled during active disease. The chain is built from TRBV30 and TRBJ1-1; no clear D. CDR3: CAWRRGGLNTEAFF. Here the CDR3 DNA reads TGTGCCTGGAGACGAGGAGGGCTGAACACTGAAGCTTTCTTT.